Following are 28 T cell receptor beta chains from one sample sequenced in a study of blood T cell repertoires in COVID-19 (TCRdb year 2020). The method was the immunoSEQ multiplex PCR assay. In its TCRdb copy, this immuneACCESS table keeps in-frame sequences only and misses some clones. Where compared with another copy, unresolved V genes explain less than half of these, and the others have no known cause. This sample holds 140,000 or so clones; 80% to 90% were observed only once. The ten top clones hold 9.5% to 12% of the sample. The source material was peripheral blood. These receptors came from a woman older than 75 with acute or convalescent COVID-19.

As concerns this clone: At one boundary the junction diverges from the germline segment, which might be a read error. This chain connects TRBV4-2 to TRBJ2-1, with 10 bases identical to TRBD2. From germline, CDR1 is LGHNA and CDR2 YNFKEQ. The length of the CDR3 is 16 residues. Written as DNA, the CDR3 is TGTGCCGGCAGACGGCTAGCGGGGGACTCCTACAATGAGCAGTTCTTC. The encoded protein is CAGRRLAGDSYNEQFF.

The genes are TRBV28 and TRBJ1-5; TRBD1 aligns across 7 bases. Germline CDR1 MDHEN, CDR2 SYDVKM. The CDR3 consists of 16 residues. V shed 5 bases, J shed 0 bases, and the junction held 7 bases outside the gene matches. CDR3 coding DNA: TGTGCCAGCAGTCCTGGGGACAGCTATAGCAATCAGCCCCAGCATTTT. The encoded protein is CASSPGDSYSNQPQHF.

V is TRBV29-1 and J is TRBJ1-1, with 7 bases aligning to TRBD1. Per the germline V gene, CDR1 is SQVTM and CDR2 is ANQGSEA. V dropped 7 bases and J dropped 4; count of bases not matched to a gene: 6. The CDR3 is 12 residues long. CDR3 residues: CSALTGSTEAFF. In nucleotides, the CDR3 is TGCAGCGCCTTGACAGGGAGCACTGAAGCTTTCTTT.

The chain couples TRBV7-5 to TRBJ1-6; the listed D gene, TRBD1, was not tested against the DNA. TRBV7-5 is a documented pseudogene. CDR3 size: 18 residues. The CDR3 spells CARSTRQGKGSYNSPLHF. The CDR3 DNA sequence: TGTGCCAGAAGCACCCGACAGGGGAAAGGCTCCTATAATTCACCCCTCCACTTT.

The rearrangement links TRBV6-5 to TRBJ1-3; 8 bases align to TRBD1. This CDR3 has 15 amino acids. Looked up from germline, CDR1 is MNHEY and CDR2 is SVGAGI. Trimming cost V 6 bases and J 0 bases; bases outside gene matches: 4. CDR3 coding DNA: TGTGCCAGCAGAAGACAGGGGTTCTCTGGAAACACCATATATTTT. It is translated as CASRRQGFSGNTIYF.

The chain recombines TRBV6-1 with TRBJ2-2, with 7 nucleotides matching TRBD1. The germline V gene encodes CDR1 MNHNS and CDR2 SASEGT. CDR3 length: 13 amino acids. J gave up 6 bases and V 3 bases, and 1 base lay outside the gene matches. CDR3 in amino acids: CASSETGSGELFF. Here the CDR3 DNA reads TGTGCCAGCAGTGAGACAGGGTCCGGGGAGCTGTTTTTT.

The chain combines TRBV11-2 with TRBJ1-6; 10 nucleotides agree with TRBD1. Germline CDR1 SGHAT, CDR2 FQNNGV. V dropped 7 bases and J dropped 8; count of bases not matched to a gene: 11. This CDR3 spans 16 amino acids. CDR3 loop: CASTLLGTGVYSPLHF. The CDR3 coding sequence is TGTGCCAGCACTCTACTAGGGACAGGGGTTTATTCACCCCTCCACTTT.

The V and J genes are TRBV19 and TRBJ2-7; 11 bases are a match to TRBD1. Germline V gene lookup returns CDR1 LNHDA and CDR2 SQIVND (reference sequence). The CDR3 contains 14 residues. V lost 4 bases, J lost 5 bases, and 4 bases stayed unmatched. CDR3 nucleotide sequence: TGTGCCAGTAGTAGCACGGGACAGGGGGACGAGCAGTACTTC. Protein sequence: CASSSTGQGDEQYF.

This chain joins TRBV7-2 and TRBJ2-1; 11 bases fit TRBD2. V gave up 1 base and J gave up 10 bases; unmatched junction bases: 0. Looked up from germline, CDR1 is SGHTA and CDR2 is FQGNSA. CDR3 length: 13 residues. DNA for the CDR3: TGTGCCAGCAGCTTAGGACTAGCGGGGGAGCAGTTCTTC. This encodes CASSLGLAGEQFF.

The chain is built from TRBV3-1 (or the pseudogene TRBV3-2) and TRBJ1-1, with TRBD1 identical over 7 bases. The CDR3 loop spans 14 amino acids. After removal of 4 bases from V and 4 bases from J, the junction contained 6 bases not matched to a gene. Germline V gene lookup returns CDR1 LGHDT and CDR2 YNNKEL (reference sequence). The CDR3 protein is CASSPSSGGTEAFF. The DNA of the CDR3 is TGTGCCAGCAGCCCATCTTCAGGGGGCACTGAAGCTTTCTTT.

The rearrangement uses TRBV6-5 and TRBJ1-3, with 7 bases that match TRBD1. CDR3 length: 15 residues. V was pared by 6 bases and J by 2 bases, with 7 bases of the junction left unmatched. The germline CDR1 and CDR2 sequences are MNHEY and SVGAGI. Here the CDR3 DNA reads TGTGCCAGCAGAGTGGACCAGGGGGCTGGAAACACCATATATTTT. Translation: CASRVDQGAGNTIYF.

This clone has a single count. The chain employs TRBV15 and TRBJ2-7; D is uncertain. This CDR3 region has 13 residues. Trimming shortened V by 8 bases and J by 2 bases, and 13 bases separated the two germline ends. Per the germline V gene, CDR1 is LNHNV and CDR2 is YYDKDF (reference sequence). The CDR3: CATSRQLAYEQYF. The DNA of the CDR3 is TGTGCCACCTCCCGTCAGCTAGCCTACGAGCAGTACTTC.

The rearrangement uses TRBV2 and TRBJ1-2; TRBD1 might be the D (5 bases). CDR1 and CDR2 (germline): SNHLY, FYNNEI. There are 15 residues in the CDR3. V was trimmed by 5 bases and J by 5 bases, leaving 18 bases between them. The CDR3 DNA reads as TGTGCCAGCAGTTCGGACGGAGGGGTTGGGTATGGCTACACCTTC. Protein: CASSSDGGVGYGYTF.

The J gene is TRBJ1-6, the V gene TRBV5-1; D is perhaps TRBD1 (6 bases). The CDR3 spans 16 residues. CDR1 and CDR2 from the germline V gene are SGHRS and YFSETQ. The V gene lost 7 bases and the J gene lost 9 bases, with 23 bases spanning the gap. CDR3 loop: CASRQGGGERGSPLHF. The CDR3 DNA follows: TGCGCCAGCCGCCAAGGAGGGGGGGAACGAGGTTCACCCCTCCACTTT.

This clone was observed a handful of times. The CDR3 loop is CASSLEWSSYNSPLHF. DNA of the CDR3: TGCGCCAGCAGCTTGGAGTGGAGCTCCTATAATTCACCCCTCCACTTT. The V gene is TRBV5-1, the J gene TRBJ1-6; D is unresolved. The V gene lost 0 bases and the J gene lost 0 bases, with 7 bases spanning the gap. The CDR3 covers 16 residues. Germline V gives CDR1 SGHRS, CDR2 YFSETQ.

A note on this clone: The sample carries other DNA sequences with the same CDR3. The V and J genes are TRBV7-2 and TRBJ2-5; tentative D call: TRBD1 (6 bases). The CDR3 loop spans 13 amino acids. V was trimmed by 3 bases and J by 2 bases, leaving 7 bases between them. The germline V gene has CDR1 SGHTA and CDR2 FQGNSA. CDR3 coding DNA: TGTGCCAGCAGCTTCGGACAGCAAGAGACCCAGTACTTC. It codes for CASSFGQQETQYF.

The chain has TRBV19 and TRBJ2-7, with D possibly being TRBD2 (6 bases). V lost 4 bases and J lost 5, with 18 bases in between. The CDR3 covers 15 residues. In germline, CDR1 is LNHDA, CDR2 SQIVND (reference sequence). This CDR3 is CASSTLGGGYDEQYF. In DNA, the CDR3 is TGTGCCAGTAGTACCTTGGGGGGAGGTTACGACGAGCAGTACTTC.

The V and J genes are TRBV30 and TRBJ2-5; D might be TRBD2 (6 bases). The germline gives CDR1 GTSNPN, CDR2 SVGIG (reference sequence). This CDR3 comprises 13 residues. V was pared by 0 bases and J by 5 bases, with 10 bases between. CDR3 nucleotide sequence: TGTGCCTGGAGTGTGGGGGGAGCGGAGACCCAGTACTTC. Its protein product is CAWSVGGAETQYF. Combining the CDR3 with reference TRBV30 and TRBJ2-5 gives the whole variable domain SQTIHQWPATLVQPVGSPLSLECTVEGTSNPNLYWYRQAAGRGLQLLFYSVGIGQISSEVPQNLSASRPQDRQFILSSKKLLLSDSGFYLCAWSVGGAETQYFGPGTRLLVL.

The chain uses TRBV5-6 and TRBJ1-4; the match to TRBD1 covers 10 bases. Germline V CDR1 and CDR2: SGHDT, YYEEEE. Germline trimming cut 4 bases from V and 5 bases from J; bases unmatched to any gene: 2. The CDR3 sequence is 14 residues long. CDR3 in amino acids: CASSLTGGNEKLFF. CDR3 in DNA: TGTGCCAGCAGCCTGACAGGGGGCAATGAAAAACTGTTTTTT.

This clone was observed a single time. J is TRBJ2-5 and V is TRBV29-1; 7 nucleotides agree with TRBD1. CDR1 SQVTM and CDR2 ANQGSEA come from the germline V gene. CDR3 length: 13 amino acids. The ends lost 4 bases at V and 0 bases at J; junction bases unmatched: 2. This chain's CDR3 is CSVGGTDQETQYF. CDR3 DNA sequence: TGCAGCGTTGGGGGGACAGACCAAGAGACCCAGTACTTC.

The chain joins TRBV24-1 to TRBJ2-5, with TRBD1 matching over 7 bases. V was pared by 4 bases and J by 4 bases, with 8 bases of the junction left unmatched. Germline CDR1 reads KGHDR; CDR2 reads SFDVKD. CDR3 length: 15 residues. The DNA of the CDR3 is TGTGCCACCAGTGACCCCCGACAGGGTTCAGAGACCCAGTACTTC. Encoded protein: CATSDPRQGSETQYF.

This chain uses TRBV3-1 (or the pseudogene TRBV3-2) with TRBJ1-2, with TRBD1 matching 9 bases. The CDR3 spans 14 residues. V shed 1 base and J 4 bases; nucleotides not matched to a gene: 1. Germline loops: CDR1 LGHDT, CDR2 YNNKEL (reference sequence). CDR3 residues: CASSQGTGAYGYTF. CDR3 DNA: TGTGCCAGCAGCCAAGGGACAGGGGCCTATGGCTACACCTTC.

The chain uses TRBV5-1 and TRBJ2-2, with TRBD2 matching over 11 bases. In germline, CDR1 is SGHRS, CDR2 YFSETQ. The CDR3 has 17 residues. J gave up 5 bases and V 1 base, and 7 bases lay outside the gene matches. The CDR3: CASSLLASGGKTGELFF. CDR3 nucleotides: TGCGCCAGCAGCTTGCTTGCTAGCGGGGGGAAAACCGGGGAGCTGTTTTTT.

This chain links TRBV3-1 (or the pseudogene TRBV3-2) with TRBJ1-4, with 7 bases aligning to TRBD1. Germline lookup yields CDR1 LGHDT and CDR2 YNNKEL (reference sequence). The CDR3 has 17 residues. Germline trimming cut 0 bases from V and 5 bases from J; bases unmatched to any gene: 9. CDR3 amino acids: CASSQDRGGLQNEKLFF. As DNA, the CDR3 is TGTGCCAGCAGCCAAGATCGAGGGGGCCTGCAGAATGAAAAACTGTTTTTT.

This CDR3 is CASSEQGNTIYF. The CDR3 DNA reads as TGTGCCAGCAGTGAGCAGGGAAACACCATATATTTT. The chain couples TRBV6-1 to TRBJ1-3; D gene uncertain. In germline, CDR1 is MNHNS, CDR2 SASEGT. Trimming removed 3 bases from V and 4 bases from J, with 4 bases in between. This CDR3 is 12 amino acids long.

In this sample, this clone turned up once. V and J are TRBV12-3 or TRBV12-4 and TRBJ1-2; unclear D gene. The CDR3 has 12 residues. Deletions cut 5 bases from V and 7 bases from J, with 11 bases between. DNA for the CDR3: TGTGCCAGCAGTGCGGGCGACTTTGGCTACACCTTC. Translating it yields CASSAGDFGYTF.

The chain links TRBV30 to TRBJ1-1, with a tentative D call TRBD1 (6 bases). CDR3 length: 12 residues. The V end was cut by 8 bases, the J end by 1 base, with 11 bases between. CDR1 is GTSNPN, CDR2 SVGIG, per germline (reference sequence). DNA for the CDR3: TGTGCCACCCAAGGGGGGAACACTGAAGCTTTCTTT. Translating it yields CATQGGNTEAFF. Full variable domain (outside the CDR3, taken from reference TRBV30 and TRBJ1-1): SQTIHQWPATLVQPVGSPLSLECTVEGTSNPNLYWYRQAAGRGLQLLFYSVGIGQISSEVPQNLSASRPQDRQFILSSKKLLLSDSGFYLCATQGGNTEAFFGQGTRLTVV.

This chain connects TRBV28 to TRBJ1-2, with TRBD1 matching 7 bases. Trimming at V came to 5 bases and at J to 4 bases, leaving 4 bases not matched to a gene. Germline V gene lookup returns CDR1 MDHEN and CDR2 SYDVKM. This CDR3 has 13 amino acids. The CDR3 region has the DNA TGTGCCAGCAGTCCGGGACAGATCTATGGCTACACCTTC. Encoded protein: CASSPGQIYGYTF.